The 22 T cell receptor beta chains reported below all come from one sample, sequenced in a study of CD8 T cells in Susac syndrome. RNA in amounts of 0.5 to 1 ug was reverse transcribed with random hexamers. TCRdb redid the calling of the immunoSEQ multiplex PCR reads with MiXCR, one entry per CDR3 protein. The top ten clones hold under 0.15% of a sample with about 430,000 distinct CDR3 sequences, 75% to 90% of them seen once. The source material was CD8+ T cells from PBMCs. These receptor sequences come from a human donor with multiple sclerosis.

The chain combines TRBV7-9 with TRBJ2-7; no reliable D call. The CDR3 has 11 amino acids. Germline CDR1 and CDR2: SEHNR and FQNEAQ (reference sequence). The V and J ends lost 7 bases and 6 bases respectively, with 10 bases between them. As DNA, the CDR3 is TGTGCCAGCACCCCCGGATCCGAGCAGTACTTC. It yields the protein CASTPGSEQYF. Supplemented by reference TRBV7-9 and TRBJ2-7, the full variable domain reads DTGVSQNPRHKITKRGQNVTFRCDPISEHNRLYWYRQTLGQGPEFLTYFQNEAQLEKSRLLSDRFSAERPKGSFSTLEIQRTEQGDSAMYLCASTPGSEQYFGPGTRLTVT.

V gene TRBV11-2 combines with J gene TRBJ2-5; D perhaps matches TRBD1 (6 bases). The V gene lost 1 base and the J gene lost 1 base, with 13 bases spanning the gap. CDR3 length: 16 amino acids. Germline V gene lookup returns CDR1 SGHAT and CDR2 FQNNGV. CDR3 loop: CASSLVLGASQETQYF. CDR3 coding DNA: TGTGCCAGCAGCTTAGTTCTGGGGGCCTCCCAAGAGACCCAGTACTTC.

The chain links TRBV7-3 to TRBJ1-6; D possibly corresponds to TRBD1 (6 bases). Germline values: CDR1 SGHTA, CDR2 FQGTGA. The ends were cut back, 2 bases at V and 6 bases at J, with 14 bases in the middle. This CDR3 region has 16 residues. DNA of the CDR3: TGTGCCAGCAGCTTAGATGGGGGGACAAGTAATTCACCCCTCCACTTT. It codes for CASSLDGGTSNSPLHF.

This clonotype was recorded only once. The V and J genes are TRBV9 and TRBJ2-7; D ambiguous. V shed 6 bases and J shed 6 bases, with 13 bases lying between them. Germline CDR1 reads SGDLS; CDR2 reads YYNGEE. This CDR3 contains 12 residues. CDR3 DNA sequence: TGTGCCAGCAACCTATGGTCCGCCGAGCAGTACTTC. Its protein product is CASNLWSAEQYF.

The chain carries TRBV4-1 and TRBJ2-5; 10 bases line up with TRBD2. After removal of 5 bases from V and 5 bases from J, the junction contained 11 bases not matched to a gene. Germline V lookup: CDR1 MGHRA, CDR2 YSYEKL. The CDR3 covers 16 residues. The CDR3: CASSEEREGYKETQYF. The CDR3 nucleotides read TGCGCCAGCAGCGAGGAGCGGGAGGGATACAAGGAGACCCAGTACTTC.

This chain uses TRBV19 with TRBJ2-1, with 7 positions matching TRBD2. J gave up 7 bases and V 9 bases, and 12 bases lay outside the gene matches. This CDR3 is 14 amino acids long. The germline CDR1 and CDR2 sequences are LNHDA and SQIVND (reference sequence). The DNA for the CDR3 is TGTGCCAGCCAAAGGTGGGGGGGTTTGAATGAGCAGTTCTTC. Translated: CASQRWGGLNEQFF.

This clonotype was detected only a few times. This chain connects TRBV6-1 to TRBJ2-7, with D perhaps TRBD1 or TRBD2 (5 bases each). This CDR3 is 14 amino acids long. Germline V gene sequence: CDR1 MNHNS, CDR2 SASEGT. The V and J ends lost 6 bases and 3 bases respectively, with 15 bases between them. CDR3 bases: TGTGCCAGCAGCTACGGGGCCCTCGACTACGAGCAGTACTTC. Amino acids: CASSYGALDYEQYF.

The chain links TRBV7-9 to TRBJ2-5; D is perhaps TRBD2 (5 bases). The CDR3 covers 16 residues. Trimming took 5 bases from V and 4 from J, leaving 20 bases between them. From germline, CDR1 is SEHNR and CDR2 FQNEAQ (reference sequence). The CDR3 DNA reads TGTGCCAGCAGCCATGGCTTCGGGGAAGGAGGAGAGACCCAGTACTTC. Translation gives CASSHGFGEGGETQYF. Combining the CDR3 with reference TRBV7-9 and TRBJ2-5 gives the whole variable domain DTGVSQNPRHKITKRGQNVTFRCDPISEHNRLYWYRQTLGQGPEFLTYFQNEAQLEKSRLLSDRFSAERPKGSFSTLEIQRTEQGDSAMYLCASSHGFGEGGETQYFGPGTRLLVL.

The chain uses TRBV5-1 and TRBJ2-3, with 8 bases identical to TRBD2. Losses at the gene ends were 3 bases for V and 0 bases for J; bases not matched to a gene: 6. CDR3 length equals 16 residues. The germline V gene encodes CDR1 SGHRS and CDR2 YFSETQ. CDR3 DNA sequence: TGCGCCAGCAGCTCTTTAGCGGGGCCTAGCACAGATACGCAGTATTTT. Protein product: CASSSLAGPSTDTQYF. The entire variable domain, with the rest obtained from reference TRBV5-1 and TRBJ2-3, is as follows: KAGVTQTPRYLIKTRGQQVTLSCSPISGHRSVSWYQQTPGQGLQFLFEYFSETQRNKGNFPGRFSGRQFSNSRSEMNVSTLELGDSALYLCASSSLAGPSTDTQYFGPGTRLTVL.

The chain couples TRBV12-3 or TRBV12-4 to TRBJ2-4; D ambiguous. The CDR3 loop spans 13 amino acids. V dropped 2 bases and J dropped 8 bases, with 10 bases sitting between them. The CDR3 DNA is TGTGCCAGCAGTTTATACAGATCGGACATTCAGTACTTC. Translated, it gives CASSLYRSDIQYF.

The J gene is TRBJ1-5, the V gene TRBV27; D perhaps matches TRBD1 (6 bases). The CDR3 covers 13 residues. Germline V gene sequence: CDR1 MNHEY, CDR2 SMNVEV (reference sequence). The V end was cut by 8 bases, the J end by 5 bases, with 13 bases between. The chain's CDR3 is CASSLGGDQPQHF. CDR3 DNA: TGTGCCAGCTCCTTAGGGGGGGATCAGCCCCAGCATTTT.

CDR3: CASSPYRGYGYTF. The CDR3 nucleotides read TGTGCCAGCAGTCCCTACCGCGGGTATGGCTACACCTTC. The J gene is TRBJ1-2, the V gene TRBV27; D ambiguous. CDR1 and CDR2 (germline): MNHEY, SMNVEV (reference sequence). Between the trimmed V and J ends, which lost 5 bases and 5 bases, there was a span of 12 bases. This CDR3 spans 13 amino acids.

This chain uses TRBV7-9 with TRBJ1-2; no definite D call. The CDR3 spans 13 residues. V lost 0 bases to trimming and J lost 6 bases, with 8 bases between them. The germline V gene encodes CDR1 SEHNR and CDR2 FQNEAQ (reference sequence). CDR3 sequence: CASSLARIDGYTF. In nucleotides, the CDR3 is TGTGCCAGCAGCTTAGCTCGAATTGATGGCTACACCTTC.

Here the CDR3 reads CASSWTGTDFYSGEQFF. CDR3 DNA sequence: TGTGCCAGCAGCTGGACCGGGACAGACTTTTACAGCGGTGAGCAGTTCTTC. The V call is TRBV7-2, the J call TRBJ2-1; 7 positions match TRBD1. The CDR3 is made up of 17 amino acids. The germline V gene encodes CDR1 SGHTA and CDR2 FQGNSA. The V gene end was trimmed by 4 bases and the J gene end by 9 bases; junction bases not matched to a gene: 18.

The sample holds a few counts of this clonotype. V and J are TRBV15 and TRBJ2-4, with 7 bases fitting TRBD1. The CDR3 runs to 15 residues. The germline gives CDR1 LNHNV, CDR2 YYDKDF (reference sequence). V lost 0 bases and J lost 8; bases outside the gene matches: 7. This chain's CDR3 is CATSRDRAGGDIQYF. DNA for the CDR3: TGTGCCACCAGCAGAGATAGGGCAGGGGGAGACATTCAGTACTTC.

The rearrangement joins TRBV11-2 to TRBJ1-3; D gene unclear. CDR1 SGHAT and CDR2 FQNNGV come from the germline V gene. The CDR3 has 16 residues. Between the trimmed V and J ends, which lost 0 bases and 3 bases, there was a span of 12 bases. CDR3 region: CASSLDPQSDGNTIYF. Written as DNA, the CDR3 is TGTGCCAGCAGCTTAGATCCACAGTCCGATGGAAACACCATATATTTT.

This clonotype was observed once. CDR3 DNA sequence: TGCGCCAGCAGCCAAGAGGGGCACACTGAAGCTTTCTTT. Translating gives CASSQEGHTEAFF. This chain joins TRBV4-1 and TRBJ1-1; TRBD1 is a possible D gene (5 bases). Looked up from germline, CDR1 is MGHRA and CDR2 is YSYEKL. Between the trimmed V and J ends, which lost 0 bases and 3 bases, there was a span of 5 bases. The CDR3 has 13 residues.

The chain uses TRBV3-1 and TRBJ1-2; D ambiguous. The CDR3 length is 15 residues. Germline V gene lookup returns CDR1 LGHDT and CDR2 YNNKEL (reference sequence). The V gene lost 3 bases and the J gene lost 0 bases, with 11 bases spanning the gap. The CDR3 DNA sequence: TGTGCCAGCAGCCAGTTCGGGGAAGCTAACTATGGCTACACCTTC. Its protein is CASSQFGEANYGYTF.

The chain uses TRBV7-9 and TRBJ2-3; 9 nucleotides match TRBD2. Germline CDR1 reads SEHNR; CDR2 reads FQNEAQ (reference sequence). The ends lost 7 bases at V and 5 bases at J; junction bases unmatched: 10. This CDR3 has 15 residues. The chain's CDR3 is CASISSGSPLDTQYF. The CDR3 region has the DNA TGTGCCAGCATCAGTAGCGGGAGCCCCTTAGATACGCAGTATTTT.

The genes are TRBV7-2 and TRBJ2-5; 8 bases fit TRBD2. CDR3 length: 15 residues. Germline assignment: CDR1 SGHTA and CDR2 FQGNSA. The junction had 5 bases not matched to a gene; V was cut back by 1 base and J by 4 bases. In DNA form, the CDR3 reads TGTGCCAGCAGCTTAGTACTAGCGGTAGGAGAGACCCAGTACTTC. Translation gives CASSLVLAVGETQYF.

V is TRBV27 and J is TRBJ2-7; 14 bases align to TRBD2. Unmatched junction bases numbered 3, after V lost 2 bases and J lost 3 bases. CDR1 MNHEY and CDR2 SMNVEV come from the germline V gene (reference sequence). The CDR3 covers 16 residues. CDR3 residues: CASSLGTSGSGYEQYF. Written as DNA, the CDR3 is TGTGCCAGCAGTTTAGGGACTAGCGGGAGCGGCTACGAGCAGTACTTC.

The J gene is TRBJ2-6, the V gene TRBV6-4, with unresolved D. Per germline, CDR1 MRHNA and CDR2 SNTAGT. Deletions cut 0 bases from V and 1 base from J, with 4 bases between. The CDR3 is made up of 15 amino acids. The CDR3 DNA reads as TGTGCCAGCAGTGACTCTGAGTCTGGGGCCAACGTCCTGACTTTC. This encodes CASSDSESGANVLTF.